The 5 T cell receptor beta chains in this list originate from one sample, sequenced in a study of blood T cell repertoires in COVID-19. The method was immunoSEQ multiplex PCR; TCRdb's version includes in-frame clones alone and lacks a portion of them. The sample includes roughly 93,000 clones, roughly 80% of them seen just once. The sequenced material came from peripheral blood. These receptors all stem from a woman aged 80 or older with acute or convalescent COVID-19.

The chain combines TRBV2 with TRBJ1-1, with 7 positions matching TRBD1. The V gene end was trimmed by 5 bases and the J gene end by 0 bases; junction bases not matched to a gene: 9. Germline V CDR1 and CDR2: SNHLY, FYNNEI. This CDR3 is 16 amino acids long. CDR3 amino acids: CASSRQGIPLNTEAFF. The CDR3 DNA sequence: TGTGCCAGCAGTAGACAGGGAATTCCTTTGAACACTGAAGCTTTCTTT.

The chain uses TRBV19 and TRBJ1-1; TRBD1 agrees at 8 bases. After removal of 6 bases from V and 0 bases from J, the junction contained 6 bases not matched to a gene. Per the germline V gene, CDR1 is LNHDA and CDR2 is SQIVND (reference sequence). The CDR3 is 15 amino acids. The CDR3 region is CASRNRQGMNTEAFF. As DNA, the CDR3 is TGTGCCAGTAGAAATCGACAGGGGATGAACACTGAAGCTTTCTTT.

The genes are TRBV5-4 and TRBJ1-1; TRBD1 matches at 7 bases. The CDR3 has 15 residues. Germline trimming cut 4 bases from V and 7 bases from J; bases unmatched to any gene: 13. Germline V CDR1 and CDR2: SGHNT, YYREEE (reference sequence). CDR3 DNA sequence: TGTGCCAGCAGCGGCGGGGGGACAGCGACTAATGAAGCTTTCTTT. Translation gives CASSGGGTATNEAFF.

J is TRBJ1-6 and V is TRBV28, with 7 positions matching TRBD1. CDR1 MDHEN and CDR2 SYDVKM come from the germline V gene. CDR3 length: 14 residues. Trimming took 6 bases from V and 9 from J; bases not matched to a gene: 8. Here the CDR3 DNA reads TGTGCCAGCAGAAGACAGGGTCCTACTTCACCCCTCCACTTT. Translated: CASRRQGPTSPLHF.

This clone has more than one count but fewer than ten. The V gene is TRBV4-3, the J gene TRBJ2-5; D uncertain. This CDR3 region has 13 residues. Germline loops: CDR1 LGHNA, CDR2 YSLEER. Trimming cost V 0 bases and J 4 bases, with 6 bases left between them. The CDR3 here is CASSQEYRETQYF. The DNA of the CDR3 is TGCGCCAGCAGCCAAGAATATAGAGAGACCCAGTACTTC.